The sample holds one count of the clone carrying this T cell receptor beta chain. CDR1 and CDR2 (germline): SGHAT, FQNNGV. This CDR3 is built from 17 residues. Germline trimming cut 3 bases from V and 4 bases from J; bases unmatched to any gene: 8. With random hexamers, reverse transcription was performed on about 0.5 to 1 ug of RNA. The method of amplification for TCR beta CDR3 was immunoSEQ multiplex PCR, covering 54 Vbeta and 13 Jbeta. From the immunoSEQ multiplex PCR reads, TCRdb called clonotypes with MiXCR, one entry per CDR3 protein. The table includes 200,000 to 300,000 distinct CDR3 sequences, roughly 93% detected once. This entry comes from a study of CD8 T cells in Susac syndrome.

The clonotype was recovered from a human donor with multiple sclerosis. The sequenced sample consisted of CD4+ T cells from PBMCs. This chain connects TRBV11-2 to TRBJ2-3; 12 bases match TRBD2. The CDR3 protein is CASSFRTSGTVPDTQYF. CDR3 nucleotide sequence: TGTGCCAGCAGCTTCCGGACTAGCGGGACTGTGCCAGATACGCAGTATTTT.